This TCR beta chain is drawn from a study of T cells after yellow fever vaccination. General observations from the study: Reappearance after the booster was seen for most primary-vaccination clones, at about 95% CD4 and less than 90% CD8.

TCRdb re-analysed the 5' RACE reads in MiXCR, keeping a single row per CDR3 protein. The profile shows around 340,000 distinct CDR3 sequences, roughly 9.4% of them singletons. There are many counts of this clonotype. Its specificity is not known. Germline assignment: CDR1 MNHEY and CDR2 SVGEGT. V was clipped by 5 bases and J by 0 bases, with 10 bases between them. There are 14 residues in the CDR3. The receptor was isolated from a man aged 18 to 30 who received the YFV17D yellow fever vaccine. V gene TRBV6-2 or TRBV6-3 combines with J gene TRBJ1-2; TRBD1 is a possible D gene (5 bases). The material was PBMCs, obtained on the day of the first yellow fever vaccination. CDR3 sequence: CASSNRTSNYGYTF. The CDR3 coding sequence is TGTGCCAGCAGTAACCGGACATCTAACTATGGCTACACCTTC.